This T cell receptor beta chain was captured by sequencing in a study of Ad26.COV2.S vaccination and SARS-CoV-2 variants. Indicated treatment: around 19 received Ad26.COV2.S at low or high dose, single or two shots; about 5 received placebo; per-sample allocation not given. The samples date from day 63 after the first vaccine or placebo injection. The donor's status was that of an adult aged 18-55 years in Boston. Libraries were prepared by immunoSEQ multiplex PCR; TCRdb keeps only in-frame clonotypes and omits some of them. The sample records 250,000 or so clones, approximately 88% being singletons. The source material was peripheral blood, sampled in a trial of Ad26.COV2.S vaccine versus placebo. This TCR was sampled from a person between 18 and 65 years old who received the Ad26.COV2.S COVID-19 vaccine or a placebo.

DNA of the CDR3: TGTGCCAGCAGCTTAGCGGGAAGGTTGCAGGGGGCAAATGGCTACACCTTC. It specifies CASSLAGRLQGANGYTF. This chain links TRBV7-2 with TRBJ1-2; the match to TRBD1 covers 8 bases. Germline trimming cut 0 bases from V and 6 bases from J; bases unmatched to any gene: 12. Germline V gene lookup returns CDR1 SGHTA and CDR2 FQGNSA. The CDR3 has 17 residues.